These 18 T cell receptor beta chains were all obtained from the same sample, sequenced in a study of blood T cell repertoires in COVID-19 (TCRdb year 2020). Receptor amplification or capture employed the immunoSEQ multiplex PCR assay. Drawn from immuneACCESS, this table holds only the in-frame rearrangements with V and J called that TCRdb kept. Clones are partly lost; checked studies trace under half to an unresolved V gene and leave the rest unexplained. The sample has about 270,000 clones on record, 80% to 90% of them singletons. The ten largest account for over 2% of the sample. The specimen sequenced was PBMCs or T cells enriched from blood (not recorded which). These receptors all come from a young woman who had recovered from COVID-19.

This clone was counted a single time. The rearrangement uses TRBV30 and TRBJ1-5; 8 nucleotides match TRBD1. Germline V gives CDR1 GTSNPN, CDR2 SVGIG (reference sequence). The CDR3 is 14 residues long. The junction had 8 bases not matched to a gene; V was cut back by 1 base and J by 9 bases. CDR3 coding DNA: TGTGCCTGGAGTGAAGGGGACGGGACAGGGCCCCAGCATTTT. The encoded protein is CAWSEGDGTGPQHF. The complete variable domain, with remaining parts taken from reference TRBV30 and TRBJ1-5, reads SQTIHQWPATLVQPVGSPLSLECTVEGTSNPNLYWYRQAAGRGLQLLFYSVGIGQISSEVPQNLSASRPQDRQFILSSKKLLLSDSGFYLCAWSEGDGTGPQHFGDGTRLSIL.

The chain carries TRBV7-9 and TRBJ2-3, with TRBD2 matching 10 bases. The length of the CDR3 is 18 residues. V was clipped by 6 bases and J by 1 base; unmatched bases: 13. Germline CDR1 is SEHNR and CDR2 is FQNEAQ (reference sequence). CDR3 nucleotides: TGTGCCAGCAGGCCAAGGTCGGGGCTAGCGGGGGGCACAGATACGCAGTATTTT. Translation gives CASRPRSGLAGGTDTQYF.

This clone appeared a single time. The chain employs TRBV3-1 (or the pseudogene TRBV3-2) and TRBJ2-5; 11 positions agree with TRBD2. V shed 8 bases, J shed 4 bases, and the junction held 6 bases outside the gene matches. This CDR3 region has 14 residues. Germline loops: CDR1 LGHDT, CDR2 YNNKEL (reference sequence). The CDR3 loop reads CASSETSGGETQYF. DNA of the CDR3: TGTGCCAGCTCCGAAACTAGCGGGGGAGAGACCCAGTACTTC.

The chain employs TRBV5-4 and TRBJ2-7; 7 bases are a match to TRBD1. Germline V lookup: CDR1 SGHNT, CDR2 YYREEE (reference sequence). Trimming removed 4 bases from V and 3 bases from J; junction bases left unmatched: 4. The CDR3 is made up of 13 amino acids. Written as DNA, the CDR3 is TGTGCCAGCAGCCCACGGGACAGCTACGAGCAGTACTTC. It yields the protein CASSPRDSYEQYF.

The chain links TRBV4-2 to TRBJ2-7; the match to TRBD1 covers 9 bases. CDR1 LGHNA and CDR2 YNFKEQ come from the germline V gene. The ends lost 3 bases at V and 2 bases at J; junction bases unmatched: 5. This CDR3 region has 15 residues. The CDR3 DNA reads as TGTGCCAGCAGCCAGGGGACAGGGAGAACCTACGAGCAGTACTTC. As protein: CASSQGTGRTYEQYF.

The genes are TRBV4-2 and TRBJ2-4; the match to TRBD2 covers 10 bases. Per the germline V gene, CDR1 is LGHNA and CDR2 is YNFKEQ. Trimming removed 0 bases from V and 0 bases from J; junction bases left unmatched: 8. CDR3 length: 19 amino acids. Written as DNA, the CDR3 is TGTGCCAGCAGCCAAGAGGGTCTAGCGGGGGTGAAAGCCAAAAACATTCAGTACTTC. It encodes CASSQEGLAGVKAKNIQYF.

V gene TRBV28 combines with J gene TRBJ1-5; 8 positions match TRBD1. The germline V gene encodes CDR1 MDHEN and CDR2 SYDVKM. The CDR3 runs to 15 residues. V was clipped by 7 bases and J by 1 base; unmatched bases: 6. The CDR3 loop reads CASTDRVWSNQPQHF. The CDR3 region has the DNA TGTGCCAGCACGGACAGGGTTTGGAGCAATCAGCCCCAGCATTTT.

The CDR3: CASSFGDRGGAFF. DNA of the CDR3: TGTGCCAGCAGCTTCGGAGACAGGGGAGGAGCTTTCTTT. The genes are TRBV7-9 and TRBJ1-1, with 8 nucleotides matching TRBD1. CDR1 and CDR2 (germline): SEHNR, FQNEAQ (reference sequence). V was clipped by 3 bases and J by 10 bases; unmatched bases: 7. The CDR3 runs to 13 residues.

V and J are TRBV7-3 and TRBJ2-2; D is undetermined. The CDR3 totals 15 residues. CDR1 and CDR2 from the germline V gene are SGHTA and FQGTGA. V was trimmed by 5 bases and J by 5 bases, leaving 15 bases between them. In nucleotides, the CDR3 is TGTGCCAGCAGCCCCGGTACGTCGGTTACCGGGGAGCTGTTTTTT. It specifies CASSPGTSVTGELFF.

The chain uses TRBV7-9 and TRBJ2-7; a possible D gene is TRBD1 (6 bases). Trimming removed 3 bases from V and 5 bases from J, with 14 bases in between. The CDR3 runs to 14 residues. CDR1 is SEHNR and CDR2 is FQNEAQ in the germline V gene (reference sequence). CDR3 nucleotides: TGTGCCAGCAGCTTTGATCAGGGGTACGACGAGCAGTACTTC. Protein product: CASSFDQGYDEQYF.

This chain links TRBV27 with TRBJ1-1, with D hard to call. In germline, CDR1 is MNHEY, CDR2 SMNVEV (reference sequence). V was clipped by 5 bases and J by 3 bases, with 7 bases between them. The CDR3 extends over 12 amino acids. This CDR3 is CASSNYYTEAFF. For the CDR3, the DNA is TGTGCCAGCAGTAACTACTACACTGAAGCTTTCTTT.

V gene TRBV5-8 combines with J gene TRBJ1-3, with D possibly being TRBD1 (5 bases). This CDR3 contains 15 residues. Trimming removed 0 bases from V and 2 bases from J, with 9 bases in between. Germline V lookup: CDR1 SGHTS, CDR2 YDEGEE. The CDR3 DNA reads as TGTGCCAGCAGCTTGGCGGTAGGGGCTGGAAACACCATATATTTT. Protein: CASSLAVGAGNTIYF.

The V gene is TRBV19, the J gene TRBJ1-1; TRBD1 agrees at 7 bases. Germline V gene data show CDR1 as LNHDA and CDR2 as SQIVND (reference sequence). The ends lost 7 bases at V and 2 bases at J; junction bases unmatched: 7. The CDR3 spans 14 residues. The CDR3, as DNA: TGTGCCAGTACAACCGGACAGGCTAACACTGAAGCTTTCTTT. Protein: CASTTGQANTEAFF. Variable domain in full (rest from reference TRBV19 and TRBJ1-1): DGGITQSPKYLFRKEGQNVTLSCEQNLNHDAMYWYRQDPGQGLRLIYYSQIVNDFQKGDIAEGYSVSREKKESFPLTVTSAQKNPTAFYLCASTTGQANTEAFFGQGTRLTVV.

This chain uses TRBV7-6 with TRBJ2-5; 10 bases align to TRBD2. This CDR3 is built from 20 residues. The V gene end was trimmed by 1 base and the J gene end by 0 bases; junction bases not matched to a gene: 14. CDR1 is SGHVS, CDR2 FNYEAQ, per germline. The CDR3 nucleotides read TGTGCCAGCAGCTTAGGTGTAGGGGCTAGCGGGGGCCGGTACCAAGAGACCCAGTACTTC. It translates to CASSLGVGASGGRYQETQYF.

V is TRBV7-6 and J is TRBJ1-1; TRBD1 agrees at 10 bases. The trim removed 5 bases at V and 5 bases at J, leaving 8 bases unmatched. The V gene's germline CDR1 is SGHVS and CDR2 FNYEAQ. The CDR3 runs 15 residues. The DNA of the CDR3 is TGTGCCAGCAGCCCCCGGGACAGGGGAGGGACTGAAGCTTTCTTT. This codes for CASSPRDRGGTEAFF.

V usage is TRBV5-6 and J usage is TRBJ1-4; 7 bases are a match to TRBD1. The V and J ends lost 0 bases and 1 base, in that order; junction bases with no gene match: 0. CDR1 is SGHDT and CDR2 is YYEEEE in the germline V gene. The CDR3 has 15 residues. In DNA form, the CDR3 reads TGTGCCAGCAGCTTGGGACAGGGAACTAATGAAAAACTGTTTTTT. Protein product: CASSLGQGTNEKLFF.

J is TRBJ1-2 and V is TRBV9, with 9 bases matching TRBD1. The junction had 11 bases not matched to a gene; V was cut back by 7 bases and J by 7 bases. In germline, CDR1 is SGDLS, CDR2 YYNGEE. The CDR3 is 14 residues long. This CDR3 is CASGTGGASFGYTF. DNA for the CDR3: TGTGCCAGCGGTACAGGGGGCGCGTCGTTTGGCTACACCTTC. Full variable domain (rest looked up from reference TRBV9 and TRBJ1-2): DSGVTQTPKHLITATGQRVTLRCSPRSGDLSVYWYQQSLDQGLQFLIQYYNGEERAKGNILERFSAQQFPDLHSELNLSSLELGDSALYFCASGTGGASFGYTFGSGTRLTVV.

The chain links TRBV19 to TRBJ1-2; D gene uncertain. The germline V and J ends were trimmed by 5 bases and 0 bases, with 7 bases remaining between them. Germline lookup yields CDR1 LNHDA and CDR2 SQIVND (reference sequence). The CDR3 spans 13 residues. The CDR3 DNA follows: TGTGCCAGTAGTGATAGAGCTAACTATGGCTACACCTTC. It yields the protein CASSDRANYGYTF.